Below, 20 T cell receptor beta chains from the same sample are listed, as sequenced in a study of blood T cells in healthy people across ages. With a J-beta primer mix and a sample-barcoded 5' primer, a second PCR ran about 7 to 11 cycles. TCRdb recomputed calls from the 5' RACE reads with MiXCR, one row per CDR3 protein. The table shows more than 650,000 distinct CDR3 sequences, with about a fifth occurring only once. The sample taken for sequencing was blood. The receptors stem from a man aged 65 to 79 in good health.

This sequence joins TRBV20-1 and TRBJ2-3, with 7 bases lining up with TRBD2. V trimming: 0 bases; J trimming: 6 bases; junction bases outside the gene matches: 6. The germline gives CDR1 DFQATT, CDR2 SNEGSKA (reference sequence). The CDR3 sequence is 14 residues long. The CDR3 loop reads CSARDRGVPDTQYF. The CDR3 DNA reads as TGCAGTGCTAGAGATCGGGGGGTGCCGGATACGCAGTATTTT.

The J gene is TRBJ2-5, the V gene TRBV12-3 or TRBV12-4; D is perhaps TRBD1 or TRBD2 (5 bases each). The J call could be wrong; TRBJ2-1 is a better fit for the DNA end. This CDR3 is built from 16 residues. The CDR3, as DNA: TGTGCCAGCAGTCCCCTGGGGGACCCGAAATTGAATGAGCAGTTCTTC. As protein: CASSPLGDPKLNEQFF.

This clonotype was observed a few times. V gene TRBV3-1 combines with J gene TRBJ1-4; no definite D call. The V gene lost 1 base and the J gene lost 8 bases, with 20 bases spanning the gap. The CDR3 loop spans 17 amino acids. The germline V gene has CDR1 LGHDT and CDR2 YNNKEL (reference sequence). CDR3 bases: TGTGCCAGCAGCCAAGGCCCAGCAGGCGGCGCAAGGGAAAAACTGTTTTTT. Amino acids: CASSQGPAGGAREKLFF.

This clonotype showed up just a few times. The chain joins TRBV29-1 to TRBJ2-3, with a possible D match to TRBD1 (5 bases). Germline assignment: CDR1 SQVTM and CDR2 ANQGSEA. This CDR3 is 12 amino acids long. The V end was cut by 6 bases, the J end by 6 bases, with 13 bases between. DNA of the CDR3: TGCAGCGTCCCCCTGAGACAGGATACGCAGTATTTT. It specifies CSVPLRQDTQYF.

This clonotype was seen more than once but under ten times. The V gene is TRBV9, the J gene TRBJ1-4, with D possibly TRBD1 on 5 matching bases. CDR1 is SGDLS, CDR2 YYNGEE, per germline. Trimming took 8 bases from V and 8 from J, leaving 16 bases between them. The CDR3 sequence is 13 residues long. The CDR3 nucleotides read TGTGCCAGTAGTCCTAGGACACGAGAAAAACTGTTTTTT. The encoded protein is CASSPRTREKLFF.

This clonotype was counted only a few times. This chain uses TRBV27 with TRBJ2-5; no clear D gene. Trimming removed 2 bases from V and 9 bases from J, with 13 bases in between. The length of the CDR3 is 13 residues. Germline V gene lookup returns CDR1 MNHEY and CDR2 SMNVEV (reference sequence). CDR3: CASSLRPLLAQYF. The CDR3 DNA follows: TGTGCCAGCAGTTTACGGCCACTCTTGGCCCAGTACTTC.

This clonotype was seen a handful of times. The chain joins TRBV25-1 to TRBJ1-4; D is unclear. Germline-derived CDR1 and CDR2 are MGHDK and SYGVNS. V was clipped by 6 bases and J by 8 bases, with 10 bases between them. This CDR3 region has 12 residues. For the CDR3, the DNA is TGTGCCAGCAGAAAGGAGAACGAAAAACTGTTTTTT. The encoded protein is CASRKENEKLFF.

This clonotype was detected many times. The CDR3 loop reads CASSLDRGQAGVRVNEQFF. The CDR3 coding sequence is TGTGCCAGCAGCCTAGACAGGGGGCAAGCGGGAGTTAGGGTCAATGAGCAGTTCTTC. V usage is TRBV7-9 and J usage is TRBJ2-1; 10 bases are shared with TRBD1. Trimming removed 5 bases from V and 6 bases from J; junction bases left unmatched: 19. Germline values: CDR1 SEHNR, CDR2 FQNEAQ (reference sequence). The CDR3 is 19 residues long.

The chain combines TRBV10-3 with TRBJ1-3, with 7 bases aligning to TRBD1. V lost 0 bases, J lost 5 bases, and 10 bases stayed unmatched. This CDR3 region has 17 residues. Germline V gene sequence: CDR1 ENHRY, CDR2 SYGVKD. The CDR3 bases are TGTGCCATCAGTGAGTCCTCGACCGGGACAGCAAGAAACACCATATATTTT. This sequence encodes CAISESSTGTARNTIYF.

This clonotype was seen a few times. This chain connects TRBV25-1 to TRBJ2-7; 8 nucleotides line up with TRBD2. CDR3 length: 18 residues. The trim removed 2 bases at V and 3 bases at J, leaving 15 bases unmatched. Germline values: CDR1 MGHDK, CDR2 SYGVNS. CDR3 in DNA: TGTGCCAGCAGTGAACCCCTTGGCCGAGCGGGAGTTAGCTACGAGCAGTACTTC. It translates to CASSEPLGRAGVSYEQYF.

In this sample, this clonotype turned up a few times. The V and J genes are TRBV20-1 and TRBJ2-7, with 7 bases that match TRBD2. Germline V lookup: CDR1 DFQATT, CDR2 SNEGSKA (reference sequence). The CDR3 loop spans 15 amino acids. V was pared by 0 bases and J by 1 base, with 6 bases of the junction left unmatched. CDR3 in amino acids: CSARDRSGASYEQYF. The CDR3 DNA reads TGCAGTGCTAGAGATCGGAGCGGGGCTTCCTACGAGCAGTACTTC.

DNA for the CDR3: TGTGCCAGCAGTTTTTGGGGGGCGCGGTTCGGAGAGACCCAGTACTTC. Protein: CASSFWGARFGETQYF. The chain carries TRBV12-3 or TRBV12-4 and TRBJ2-7, with D perhaps assigned TRBD1 or TRBD2 (6 bases each). Judging by the DNA end, TRBJ2-5 fits better; the J call may be wrong. The CDR3 length is 16 residues.

This clonotype came up a few times. The chain employs TRBV27 and TRBJ1-4; a weak D match, TRBD1 (5 bases). The CDR3 is made up of 14 amino acids. The germline gives CDR1 MNHEY, CDR2 SMNVEV (reference sequence). Between the trimmed V and J ends, which lost 3 bases and 8 bases, there was a span of 13 bases. CDR3 nucleotides: TGTGCCAGCAGTTTTCGAGGTGGGGGGGAAAAACTGTTTTTT. It codes for CASSFRGGGEKLFF.

This chain connects TRBV18 to TRBJ2-4; TRBD1 agrees at 8 bases. After removal of 6 bases from V and 6 bases from J, the junction contained 7 bases not matched to a gene. The CDR3 runs 14 residues. CDR1 is KGHSH, CDR2 LQKENI, per germline. CDR3 sequence: CASSPTGGRNIQYF. The CDR3 DNA reads TGTGCCAGCTCTCCCACAGGGGGGAGAAACATTCAGTACTTC.

The rearrangement uses TRBV28 and TRBJ2-7; 7 positions agree with TRBD1. Germline CDR1 MDHEN, CDR2 SYDVKM. The CDR3 runs to 13 residues. V dropped 6 bases and J dropped 2; count of bases not matched to a gene: 4. DNA of the CDR3: TGTGCCAGCAGCGACAGGGTTCCCTACGAGCAGTACTTC. Encoded protein: CASSDRVPYEQYF.

This clonotype was seen more than once but under ten times. The chain carries TRBV18 and TRBJ1-2; D is unclear. V was clipped by 2 bases and J by 4 bases, with 14 bases between them. Germline CDR1 KGHSH, CDR2 LQKENI. This CDR3 has 15 amino acids. CDR3 loop: CASSPTAAWSYGYTF. DNA of the CDR3: TGTGCCAGCTCACCAACGGCAGCCTGGAGCTATGGCTACACCTTC.

Points on this clonotype: One junction end disagrees with the germline gene, perhaps due to a read error. The CDR3 is CASSDSRLGSADTRYF. The CDR3 DNA reads as TGTGCCAGCAGCGATTCTAGACTAGGCTCGGCAGATACGCGGTATTTT. V is TRBV13 and J is TRBJ2-3; weak D call: TRBD2 (6 bases). This CDR3 region has 16 residues. Germline V lookup: CDR1 PRHDT, CDR2 FYEKMQ (reference sequence).

This clonotype was counted only a few times. The chain employs TRBV6-2 or TRBV6-3 and TRBJ2-3, with D unresolved. Germline CDR1 MNHEY, CDR2 SVGEGT. The ends were cut back, 0 bases at V and 0 bases at J, with 7 bases in the middle. The CDR3 length is 15 residues. CDR3 nucleotide sequence: TGTGCCAGCAGTTACTCGAAGACTAGCACAGATACGCAGTATTTT. Amino acids: CASSYSKTSTDTQYF.

This clonotype was counted only a few times. In nucleotides, the CDR3 is TGTGCCAGCAGAACGGGGGGCGCGATAAACTTCGGGGAGCTGTTTTTT. Its translation is CASRTGGAINFGELFF. The chain is built from TRBV12-3 or TRBV12-4 and TRBJ2-2, with D perhaps TRBD2 (7 bases). The V end was cut by 6 bases, the J end by 7 bases, with 21 bases between. The CDR3 contains 16 residues.

This clonotype has more than one count but fewer than ten. V and J are TRBV7-2 and TRBJ1-2; 9 positions match TRBD1. CDR3 size: 15 residues. V gave up 1 base and J gave up 5 bases; unmatched junction bases: 5. Germline loops: CDR1 SGHTA, CDR2 FQGNSA. CDR3: CASSLVQGTGYGYTF. In DNA, the CDR3 is TGTGCCAGCAGCTTAGTCCAGGGGACAGGGTATGGCTACACCTTC.